These 25 T cell receptor beta chains were all obtained from the same sample, sequenced in a study of OX40 agonist ivuxolimab in advanced cancers. Profiled with immunoSEQ multiplex PCR; TCRdb holds only in-frame clones, not every one. The sample has tens of thousands of clones, 84% seen once. The sample in question was CD4+ or CD8+ T cells sorted from blood, obtained in a trial of the OX40 agonist ivuxolimab. The receptor source for this set is an adult with an advanced solid tumor such as melanoma, head and neck, liver or kidney cancer.

The V call is TRBV7-3, the J call TRBJ2-7; 14 nucleotides align to TRBD2. The CDR3 totals 15 residues. With V trimmed by 0 bases and J by 7 bases, 2 bases remained unmatched. Germline CDR1 SGHTA, CDR2 FQGTGA. The CDR3 loop is CASSLTGLAGEEQYF. The DNA of the CDR3 is TGTGCCAGCAGCTTAACGGGACTAGCGGGGGAGGAGCAGTACTTC.

The gene calls are TRBV9 and TRBJ1-4; no definite D call. This CDR3 region has 15 residues. Germline V gene sequence: CDR1 SGDLS, CDR2 YYNGEE. Trimming removed 2 bases at V and 3 bases at J, with 11 bases between. CDR3 nucleotide sequence: TGTGCCAGCAGCGTCGGGGTAATTGCTAATGAAAAACTGTTTTTT. This translates into CASSVGVIANEKLFF.

The V call is TRBV7-2, the J call TRBJ2-7; D is unclear. Germline CDR1 SGHTA, CDR2 FQGNSA. There are 11 residues in the CDR3. Trimming took 0 bases from V and 6 from J, leaving 3 bases between them. CDR3 DNA: TGTGCCAGCAGCTTAGCGGGCGAGCAGTACTTC. This encodes CASSLAGEQYF.

The chain links TRBV11-2 to TRBJ1-1, with TRBD1 identical over 7 bases. The CDR3 length is 14 residues. Germline V gene sequence: CDR1 SGHAT, CDR2 FQNNGV. The junction had 3 bases not matched to a gene; V was cut back by 0 bases and J by 5 bases. CDR3 bases: TGTGCCAGCAGCTTAGAGGCACAGGGGACTGAAGCTTTCTTT. As protein: CASSLEAQGTEAFF.

This rearrangement joins TRBV7-9 to TRBJ1-2; D is uncertain. Germline values: CDR1 SEHNR, CDR2 FQNEAQ (reference sequence). Trimming took off 7 bases at V and 8 bases at J, with 11 bases between the two ends. The CDR3 extends over 11 amino acids. The CDR3 sequence is CASNRFEGYTF. CDR3 coding DNA: TGTGCCAGCAACCGGTTTGAGGGCTACACCTTC.

This rearrangement joins TRBV9 to TRBJ1-1, with D hard to call. V was pared by 2 bases and J by 3 bases, with 11 bases between. This CDR3 region has 14 residues. Germline-derived CDR1 and CDR2 are SGDLS and YYNGEE. CDR3 region: CASSVAWGDTEAFF. Written as DNA, the CDR3 is TGTGCCAGCAGCGTCGCTTGGGGAGACACTGAAGCTTTCTTT.

The chain links TRBV5-1 to TRBJ1-2; D not certain. CDR3 length: 15 residues. Trimming removed 0 bases from V and 6 bases from J, with 15 bases in between. The V gene's germline CDR1 is SGHRS and CDR2 YFSETQ. CDR3: CASSLEGSGEDGYTF. The CDR3 DNA follows: TGCGCCAGCAGCTTGGAGGGAAGCGGGGAGGATGGCTACACCTTC.

Here the CDR3 DNA reads TGTGCCACCTCCTCGGCGGACTCCTACGAGCAGTACTTC. This translates into CATSSADSYEQYF. The chain couples TRBV19 to TRBJ2-7; D not resolved. The CDR3 has 13 amino acids. V was trimmed by 10 bases and J by 0 bases, leaving 13 bases between them. CDR1 LNHDA and CDR2 SQIVND come from the germline V gene (reference sequence).

This clone was seen more than once but under ten times. The CDR3 sequence is CASSSLVSGYTF. Here the CDR3 DNA reads TGTGCCAGCAGTAGTCTTGTCTCTGGCTACACCTTC. This sequence joins TRBV28 and TRBJ1-2, with D uncertain. V gave up 5 bases and J gave up 7 bases, with 11 bases separating them. CDR3 size: 12 residues. Germline values: CDR1 MDHEN, CDR2 SYDVKM.

The genes are TRBV9 and TRBJ2-5; D may be TRBD1 (5 bases). The CDR3 loop spans 13 amino acids. Germline assignment: CDR1 SGDLS and CDR2 YYNGEE. Trimming shortened V by 4 bases and J by 7 bases, and 14 bases separated the two germline ends. DNA of the CDR3: TGTGCCAGCAGCCTGGCCAGGGATGGGACCCAGTACTTC. Amino acid sequence: CASSLARDGTQYF.

The chain employs TRBV5-1 and TRBJ2-1, with 11 positions matching TRBD2. The CDR3 is made up of 18 amino acids. V shed 0 bases and J 7 bases; nucleotides not matched to a gene: 12. Germline CDR1 reads SGHRS; CDR2 reads YFSETQ. The CDR3 is CASSLGFTLAGAGNEQFF. CDR3 nucleotides: TGCGCCAGCAGCTTGGGCTTTACACTAGCGGGAGCAGGGAATGAGCAGTTCTTC.

This chain joins TRBV9 and TRBJ1-6, with D maybe TRBD1 (5 bases). Trimming removed 2 bases at V and 4 bases at J, with 7 bases between. CDR3 length: 14 residues. Germline V gene sequence: CDR1 SGDLS, CDR2 YYNGEE. The CDR3 region has the DNA TGTGCCAGCAGCGTTGACAGTTATAATTCACCCCTCCACTTT. This encodes CASSVDSYNSPLHF.

The CDR3 DNA follows: TGTGCCAGCAGCCAAGAATACGGGACAGTAGCCCAGTACTTC. Protein sequence: CASSQEYGTVAQYF. This chain uses TRBV14 with TRBJ2-5; TRBD1 matches 7 bases. Germline trimming cut 0 bases from V and 9 bases from J; bases unmatched to any gene: 7. Germline-derived CDR1 and CDR2 are SGHDN and FVKESK. This CDR3 has 14 residues.

The CDR3 is CASSELVAGDGGELFF. For the CDR3, the DNA is TGTGCCAGCAGTGAATTGGTAGCGGGAGATGGCGGGGAGCTGTTTTTT. This chain connects TRBV6-1 to TRBJ2-2, with 9 positions matching TRBD2. V shed 2 bases, J shed 7 bases, and the junction held 8 bases outside the gene matches. The CDR3 length is 16 residues. Germline V CDR1 and CDR2: MNHNS, SASEGT.

The chain links TRBV7-9 to TRBJ2-7; 8 bases match TRBD2. Germline V gene sequence: CDR1 SEHNR, CDR2 FQNEAQ (reference sequence). The CDR3 has 17 residues. V lost 4 bases, J lost 0 bases, and 11 bases stayed unmatched. DNA of the CDR3: TGTGCCAGCAGCTGGGGGGCCGTAGCGGGGAGCTCCTACGAGCAGTACTTC. Translating gives CASSWGAVAGSSYEQYF.

This chain connects TRBV5-5 to TRBJ1-2; 9 bases match TRBD1. Trimming at V came to 4 bases and at J to 3 bases, leaving 7 bases not matched to a gene. Germline V gene data show CDR1 as SGHKS and CDR2 as YYEKEE (reference sequence). There are 15 residues in the CDR3. CDR3 sequence: CASSLGTGRHYGYTF. Written as DNA, the CDR3 is TGTGCCAGCAGCCTTGGGACAGGGAGGCACTATGGCTACACCTTC.

The chain joins TRBV5-6 to TRBJ2-7; D gene ambiguous. The CDR3 has 16 residues. Trimming cost V 4 bases and J 0 bases, with 17 bases left between them. The germline gives CDR1 SGHDT, CDR2 YYEEEE. This chain's CDR3 is CASSPSPAAHSYEQYF. CDR3 sequence (DNA): TGTGCCAGCAGCCCCTCCCCGGCAGCGCACTCCTACGAGCAGTACTTC.

The chain has TRBV27 and TRBJ2-7; 9 bases map to TRBD2. Germline loops: CDR1 MNHEY, CDR2 SMNVEV (reference sequence). V lost 7 bases and J lost 3; bases outside the gene matches: 13. The CDR3 totals 16 residues. The CDR3 is CASKLYVGLAFYEQYF. The DNA of the CDR3 is TGTGCCAGCAAATTATACGTGGGACTAGCTTTCTACGAGCAGTACTTC.

The V gene is TRBV30, the J gene TRBJ2-3; D is undetermined. Germline CDR1 GTSNPN, CDR2 SVGIG (reference sequence). The germline V and J ends were trimmed by 2 bases and 6 bases, with 12 bases remaining between them. This CDR3 is 13 amino acids long. CDR3 sequence: CAWSRDRVDTQYF. The CDR3 nucleotides read TGTGCCTGGAGTCGTGACCGGGTGGATACGCAGTATTTT.

The gene calls are TRBV11-2 and TRBJ2-1; 10 nucleotides agree with TRBD1. The CDR3 length is 13 residues. CDR1 is SGHAT and CDR2 is FQNNGV in the germline V gene. With 4 bases clipped from V and 7 bases from J, the junction kept 1 base outside the gene matches. The CDR3: CASSWGQGNEQFF. CDR3 nucleotide sequence: TGTGCCAGCAGCTGGGGACAGGGGAATGAGCAGTTCTTC.

The chain combines TRBV11-2 with TRBJ2-1; D possibly corresponds to TRBD1 (6 bases). The CDR3 length is 15 residues. The V end lost 1 base, the J end lost 5 bases, and 12 bases lay between the germline ends. The germline V gene encodes CDR1 SGHAT and CDR2 FQNNGV. The CDR3 loop reads CASSLGRGQHNEQFF. The DNA for the CDR3 is TGTGCCAGCAGCTTAGGTCGAGGACAGCACAATGAGCAGTTCTTC.

The CDR3, as DNA: TGTGCCAGCAGCCGACAGGGCTTATATTATGGCTACACCTTC. Its translation: CASSRQGLYYGYTF. The J gene is TRBJ1-2, the V gene TRBV11-2; the match to TRBD1 covers 7 bases. The CDR3 is 14 amino acids. Trimming removed 5 bases from V and 5 bases from J; junction bases left unmatched: 8. Per germline, CDR1 SGHAT and CDR2 FQNNGV.

This chain connects TRBV28 to TRBJ1-5, with 12 nucleotides matching TRBD1. With 6 bases clipped from V and 5 bases from J, the junction kept 8 bases outside the gene matches. Per the germline V gene, CDR1 is MDHEN and CDR2 is SYDVKM. This CDR3 comprises 16 residues. The CDR3 DNA sequence: TGTGCCAGCAGGGGAGGGACAGGGGGCGCGTATCAGCCCCAGCATTTT. Its protein product is CASRGGTGGAYQPQHF.

V gene TRBV11-3 combines with J gene TRBJ2-2; a weak D match, TRBD2 (5 bases). Deletions cut 5 bases from V and 3 bases from J, with 10 bases between. CDR1 and CDR2 (germline): SGHNT, YENEEA. There are 14 residues in the CDR3. The CDR3 loop reads CASSRLRDTGELFF. The CDR3 DNA is TGTGCCAGCAGCCGTTTGAGGGACACCGGGGAGCTGTTTTTT.

This rearrangement joins TRBV2 to TRBJ2-7; 11 nucleotides agree with TRBD2. This CDR3 spans 14 amino acids. Germline loops: CDR1 SNHLY, CDR2 FYNNEI. Trimming took 6 bases from V and 7 from J; bases not matched to a gene: 8. The CDR3, as DNA: TGTGCCAGCAGAGAACTAGCGGGAGTTCGTGAGCAGTACTTC. This translates into CASRELAGVREQYF. The full variable domain, its missing parts supplied by reference TRBV2 and TRBJ2-7, is EPEVTQTPSHQVTQMGQEVILRCVPISNHLYFYWYRQILGQKVEFLVSFYNNEISEKSEIFDDQFSVERPDGSNFTLKIRSTKLEDSAMYFCASRELAGVREQYFGPGTRLTVT.